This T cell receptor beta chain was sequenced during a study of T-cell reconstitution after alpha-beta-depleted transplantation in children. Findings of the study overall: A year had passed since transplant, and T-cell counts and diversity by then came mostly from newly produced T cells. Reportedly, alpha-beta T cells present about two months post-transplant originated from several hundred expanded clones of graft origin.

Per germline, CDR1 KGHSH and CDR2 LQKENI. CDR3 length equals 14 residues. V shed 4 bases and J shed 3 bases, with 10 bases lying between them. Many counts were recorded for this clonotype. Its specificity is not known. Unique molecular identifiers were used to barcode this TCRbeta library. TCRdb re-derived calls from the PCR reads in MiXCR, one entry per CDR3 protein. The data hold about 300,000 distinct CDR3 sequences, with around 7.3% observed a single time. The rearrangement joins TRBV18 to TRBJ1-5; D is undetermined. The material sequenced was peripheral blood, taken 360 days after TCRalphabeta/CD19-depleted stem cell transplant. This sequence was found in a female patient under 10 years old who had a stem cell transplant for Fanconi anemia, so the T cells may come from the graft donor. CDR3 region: CASSLAHLNQPQHF. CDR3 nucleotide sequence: TGTGCCAGCTCACTGGCTCACCTCAATCAGCCCCAGCATTTT.